Sequencing of this T cell receptor (beta chain) was carried out in a study of blood T cells in healthy people across ages. Study findings and constraints: Higher diversity, along with more naive CD4+ cells, distinguished long-lived donors from aged donors. Unsorted PBMC input precluded a conclusive naive versus antigen-experienced comparison. The percentage of naive T cells correlated strongly with TCR beta diversity.

Ranging in age from about 6 to 90, the donors were healthy Caucasian individuals from Russia. CDR1 is MNHNS and CDR2 is SASEGT in the germline V gene. Trimming cost V 6 bases and J 5 bases, with 8 bases left between them. The CDR3 loop spans 13 amino acids. There are many counts of this clonotype. What it recognizes is unknown. Sample-barcoded 5' priming and a J-beta primer mix drove a second PCR of roughly 6 to 12 cycles. TCRdb fed the 5' RACE reads into MiXCR, producing one record per CDR3 protein. The sample carries around 1.5 million distinct CDR3 sequences, 35% to 45% recorded once. Specimen: blood. This TCR was sampled from a woman aged 18-29 years in good health. The rearrangement links TRBV6-1 to TRBJ1-6; the D is unclear. The CDR3 protein is CASSPRDNSPLHF. Written as DNA, the CDR3 is TGTGCCAGCAGCCCCCGGGATAATTCACCCCTCCACTTT.